Shown below are 25 T cell receptor beta chains from a single sample sequenced in a study of siplizumab effects on memory and regulatory T cells (dated by TCRdb to about 2019). Library creation used the immunoSEQ multiplex PCR assay. In TCRdb, the immuneACCESS table is reduced to in-frame sequences with V and J assigned. These tables do not hold every clone; where another copy was compared, an unresolved V gene accounts for under half, and the others remain unexplained. This sample has about 120,000 clones in its table, and 90% to 95% of those were observed once. Of the sample, roughly 0.16% is held by the ten largest clones. Input material: non-Treg CD4+ T cells sorted from blood. According to the study, the label for this sample's cell subset or site signals: FACS-sorted unstimulated CD4+ non-regulatory T cells. All receptors derive from a human donor in good health.

V and J are TRBV6-6 and TRBJ1-1; D may be TRBD1 (5 bases). The CDR3 consists of 14 residues. CDR1 and CDR2 from the germline V gene are MNHNY and SVGAGI (reference sequence). V lost 6 bases to trimming and J lost 0 bases, with 11 bases between them. The CDR3 here is CASRQQGVNTEAFF. The CDR3 DNA sequence: TGTGCCAGCAGACAACAAGGGGTGAACACTGAAGCTTTCTTT.

This chain connects TRBV7-3 to TRBJ2-2; tentative D call: TRBD1 (7 bases). Germline values: CDR1 SGHTA, CDR2 FQGTGA. Between the trimmed V and J ends, which lost 4 bases and 0 bases, there was a span of 12 bases. The CDR3 runs 16 residues. For the CDR3, the DNA is TGTGCCAGCAGCTGGCAGGGGGGATCGAACACCGGGGAGCTGTTTTTT. Encoded protein: CASSWQGGSNTGELFF.

The J gene is TRBJ1-5, the V gene TRBV10-1; unclear D gene. This CDR3 has 13 residues. V lost 5 bases and J lost 5, with 10 bases in between. Per germline, CDR1 WNHNN and CDR2 SYGVQD (reference sequence). Here the CDR3 DNA reads TGCGCCAGCAGTCCAACCTTAGATCAGCCCCAGCATTTT. It encodes CASSPTLDQPQHF.

The chain employs TRBV11-2 and TRBJ2-5; 7 nucleotides agree with TRBD2. The closer fit of TRBJ2-7 to the DNA end suggests the J call may be wrong. From germline, CDR1 is SGHAT and CDR2 FQNNGV. The CDR3 sequence is 14 residues long. CDR3 nucleotide sequence: TGTGCCAGCAGCTTTGAGCGGGGATCCTACGAGCAGTACTTC. The encoded protein is CASSFERGSYEQYF.

The V and J genes are TRBV28 and TRBJ1-4; possible D gene TRBD1, 6 bases. Germline CDR1 and CDR2: MDHEN and SYDVKM. This CDR3 is built from 18 residues. V lost 2 bases, J lost 8 bases, and 24 bases lay in between. The CDR3 bases are TGTGCCAGCAGTTTAGAGGATGTAGTCCGGACAGTAATCGAAAAACTGTTTTTT. Translated: CASSLEDVVRTVIEKLFF.

This clone was observed a single time. The rearrangement uses TRBV6-1 and TRBJ1-1; D remains ambiguous. With 3 bases removed from V and 1 base from J, the gap between germline ends came to 6 bases. Germline V lookup: CDR1 MNHNS, CDR2 SASEGT. The CDR3 totals 13 residues. CDR3 protein: CASSEQENTEAFF. Written as DNA, the CDR3 is TGTGCCAGCAGTGAGCAGGAGAACACTGAAGCTTTCTTT.

This chain uses TRBV19 with TRBJ2-6; no clear D gene. Per germline, CDR1 LNHDA and CDR2 SQIVND (reference sequence). The CDR3 spans 15 residues. V was cut by 3 bases and J by 0 bases, with 6 bases left in between. Here the CDR3 reads CASSMKFSGANVLTF. CDR3 nucleotides: TGTGCCAGTAGTATGAAGTTCTCTGGGGCCAACGTCCTGACTTTC.

V usage is TRBV19 and J usage is TRBJ1-1; 8 nucleotides agree with TRBD1. The CDR3 runs to 13 residues. Looked up from germline, CDR1 is LNHDA and CDR2 is SQIVND (reference sequence). The V gene end was trimmed by 6 bases and the J gene end by 3 bases; junction bases not matched to a gene: 3. This CDR3 reads CASRSQGDTEAFF. The CDR3 nucleotides are TGTGCCAGTAGGTCACAGGGGGACACTGAAGCTTTCTTT.

This rearrangement joins TRBV2 to TRBJ1-6; a weak D match, TRBD1 (5 bases). The V gene lost 4 bases and the J gene lost 8 bases, with 9 bases spanning the gap. The CDR3 length is 13 residues. Looked up from germline, CDR1 is SNHLY and CDR2 is FYNNEI. The DNA of the CDR3 is TGTGCCAGCAGTGCACAGGAATATTCACCCCTCCACTTT. It translates to CASSAQEYSPLHF. The full variable domain, with the rest looked up from reference TRBV2 and TRBJ1-6, is EPEVTQTPSHQVTQMGQEVILRCVPISNHLYFYWYRQILGQKVEFLVSFYNNEISEKSEIFDDQFSVERPDGSNFTLKIRSTKLEDSAMYFCASSAQEYSPLHFGNGTRLTVT.

The J gene is TRBJ2-3, the V gene TRBV10-2, with D possibly being TRBD2 (7 bases). Looked up from germline, CDR1 is WSHSY and CDR2 is SAAADI. The V and J ends lost 6 bases and 7 bases respectively, with 17 bases between them. The CDR3 has 14 residues. The CDR3 bases are TGCGCCAGCAGAGAGGGGGGGGCACGTTATACGCAGTATTTT. This encodes CASREGGARYTQYF.

The chain links TRBV7-3 to TRBJ2-5; the match to TRBD1 covers 9 bases. This CDR3 is 15 amino acids long. Germline CDR1 SGHTA, CDR2 FQGTGA. The ends lost 5 bases at V and 4 bases at J; junction bases unmatched: 8. As DNA, the CDR3 is TGTGCCAGCAGCAAATCGGGACAGGGAGTAGAGACCCAGTACTTC. Protein product: CASSKSGQGVETQYF.

V usage is TRBV4-3 and J usage is TRBJ1-6; tentative D call: TRBD1 (5 bases). Germline V gene lookup returns CDR1 LGHNA and CDR2 YSLEER. The V gene lost 0 bases and the J gene lost 6 bases, with 9 bases spanning the gap. The CDR3 is 15 residues long. The CDR3 DNA reads as TGCGCCAGCAGCCAAGATCGGGACCTTAATTCACCCCTCCACTTT. It specifies CASSQDRDLNSPLHF.

The chain recombines TRBV9 with TRBJ1-3; no firm D call. The CDR3 extends over 12 amino acids. Trimming stripped 0 bases from V and 8 bases from J, with 6 bases between. Germline lookup yields CDR1 SGDLS and CDR2 YYNGEE. This CDR3 is CASSVDRDTIYF. The CDR3 DNA follows: TGTGCCAGCAGCGTAGATAGGGACACCATATATTTT.

This chain connects TRBV18 to TRBJ1-2; 10 positions match TRBD1. Germline CDR1 and CDR2: KGHSH and LQKENI. CDR3 length: 14 amino acids. After removal of 6 bases from V and 1 base from J, the junction contained 2 bases not matched to a gene. The CDR3 loop reads CASSGTGVNYGYTF. DNA for the CDR3: TGTGCCAGCTCCGGGACAGGGGTTAACTATGGCTACACCTTC.

This clone was seen just once. The chain links TRBV15 to TRBJ1-4, with D tentatively TRBD1 (5 bases). V shed 1 base and J shed 8 bases, with 17 bases lying between them. CDR1 is LNHNV and CDR2 is YYDKDF in the germline V gene (reference sequence). This CDR3 region has 16 residues. CDR3 loop: CATSRAVSGFAEKLFF. The CDR3 nucleotides read TGTGCCACCAGCAGAGCGGTATCAGGGTTTGCCGAAAAACTGTTTTTT. The variable domain in full, with the rest retrieved from reference TRBV15 and TRBJ1-4, is DAMVIQNPRYQVTQFGKPVTLSCSQTLNHNVMYWYQQKSSQAPKLLFHYYDKDFNNEADTPDNFQSRRPNTSFCFLDIRSPGLGDTAMYLCATSRAVSGFAEKLFFGSGTQLSVL.

CDR3 bases: TGTGCCAGCAGCTTAAGGGGGACACCGCTGAGTACCTATGGCTACACCTTC. Protein: CASSLRGTPLSTYGYTF. The J gene is TRBJ1-2, the V gene TRBV5-5; tentative D call: TRBD1 (6 bases). The V and J ends lost 2 bases and 4 bases respectively, with 21 bases between them. Germline V gives CDR1 SGHKS, CDR2 YYEKEE (reference sequence). This CDR3 is built from 17 residues.

The CDR3 spells CSGDRLEGYTF. The CDR3 coding sequence is TGCAGCGGTGACAGGCTGGAGGGCTACACCTTC. The gene calls are TRBV29-1 and TRBJ1-2; possible D gene TRBD1, 6 bases. The germline CDR1 and CDR2 sequences are SQVTM and ANQGSEA. Trimming took off 7 bases at V and 8 bases at J, with 14 bases between the two ends. CDR3 length: 11 residues.

The chain carries TRBV11-1 and TRBJ2-1; no clear D gene. The CDR3 contains 16 residues. V lost 6 bases to trimming and J lost 0 bases, with 15 bases between them. Germline CDR1 and CDR2: SGHAT and FQDESV (reference sequence). The CDR3: CASRSLAPTSYNEQFF. CDR3 in DNA: TGTGCCAGCAGATCCTTGGCGCCGACCTCCTACAATGAGCAGTTCTTC.

V gene TRBV18 combines with J gene TRBJ2-4; D remains ambiguous. V lost 1 base and J lost 8, with 9 bases in between. CDR1 and CDR2 from the germline V gene are KGHSH and LQKENI. The CDR3 has 13 residues. CDR3 protein: CASSPRQPDIQYF. CDR3 coding DNA: TGTGCCAGCTCACCACGTCAACCGGACATTCAGTACTTC. The full variable domain, rest sourced from reference TRBV18 and TRBJ2-4, is NAGVMQNPRHLVRRRGQEARLRCSPMKGHSHVYWYRQLPEEGLKFMVYLQKENIIDESGMPKERFSAEFPKEGPSILRIQQVVRGDSAAYFCASSPRQPDIQYFGAGTRLSVL.

The chain recombines TRBV28 with TRBJ2-5; 10 nucleotides line up with TRBD2. V lost 6 bases and J lost 1; bases outside the gene matches: 8. The CDR3 runs 16 residues. Per the germline V gene, CDR1 is MDHEN and CDR2 is SYDVKM. The DNA for the CDR3 is TGTGCCAGCAGCTGGGGGCTAGCGGGGGTCCAAGAGACCCAGTACTTC. It specifies CASSWGLAGVQETQYF. Complete variable domain (other parts from reference TRBV28 and TRBJ2-5): DVKVTQSSRYLVKRTGEKVFLECVQDMDHENMFWYRQDPGLGLRLIYFSYDVKMKEKGDIPEGYSVSREKKERFSLILESASTNQTSMYLCASSWGLAGVQETQYFGPGTRLLVL.

J is TRBJ1-1 and V is TRBV7-3; possibly TRBD1 for D (5 bases). Per germline, CDR1 SGHTA and CDR2 FQGTGA. CDR3 length: 17 residues. Trimming left V 2 bases short and J 1 base short, with 17 bases between. The CDR3 sequence is CASSLLGSGHSNTEAFF. The CDR3 DNA reads TGTGCCAGCAGCTTACTAGGGTCAGGACATTCGAACACTGAAGCTTTCTTT.

The rearrangement uses TRBV6-5 and TRBJ1-3; D call uncertain. V was shortened by 0 bases and J by 0 bases, with 6 bases between the two germline ends. Germline-derived CDR1 and CDR2 are MNHEY and SVGAGI. The CDR3 spans 15 residues. Here the CDR3 reads CASSYSQSSGNTIYF. CDR3 nucleotide sequence: TGTGCCAGCAGTTACTCACAGAGCTCTGGAAACACCATATATTTT.

The rearrangement uses TRBV7-3 and TRBJ1-5, with 7 bases lining up with TRBD1. Trimming took 5 bases from V and 5 from J; bases not matched to a gene: 6. This CDR3 spans 14 amino acids. The germline gives CDR1 SGHTA, CDR2 FQGTGA. The CDR3 DNA follows: TGTGCCAGCAGCCCCGGGACAGCGCATCAGCCCCAGCATTTT. Protein: CASSPGTAHQPQHF.

This chain joins TRBV27 and TRBJ1-1; TRBD1 is a possible D gene (5 bases). The ends were cut back, 11 bases at V and 1 base at J, with 14 bases in the middle. The CDR3 covers 13 residues. Looked up from germline, CDR1 is MNHEY and CDR2 is SMNVEV (reference sequence). The CDR3 sequence: CAAISRGNTEAFF. Written as DNA, the CDR3 is TGTGCCGCCATTAGTAGGGGGAACACTGAAGCTTTCTTT.

The chain joins TRBV30 to TRBJ1-6; D is unclear. This CDR3 region has 10 residues. Germline V CDR1 and CDR2: GTSNPN, SVGIG (reference sequence). V lost 3 bases and J 13 bases, leaving 7 bases between the germline ends. The CDR3: CAWRMPPLHF. The DNA for the CDR3 is TGTGCCTGGAGGATGCCCCCCCTCCACTTT.